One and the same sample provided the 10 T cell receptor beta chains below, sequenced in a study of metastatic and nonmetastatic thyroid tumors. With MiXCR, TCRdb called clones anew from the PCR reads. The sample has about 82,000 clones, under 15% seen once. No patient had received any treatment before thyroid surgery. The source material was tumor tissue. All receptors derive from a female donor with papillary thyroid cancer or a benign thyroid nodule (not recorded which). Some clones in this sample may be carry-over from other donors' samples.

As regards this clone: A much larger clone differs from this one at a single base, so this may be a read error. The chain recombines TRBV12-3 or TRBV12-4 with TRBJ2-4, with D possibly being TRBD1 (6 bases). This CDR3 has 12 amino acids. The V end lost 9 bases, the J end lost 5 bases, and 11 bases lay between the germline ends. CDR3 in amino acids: CASSWGQNIQYF. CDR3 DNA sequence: TGTGCCAGTTCCTGGGGGCAAAACATTCAGTACTTC.

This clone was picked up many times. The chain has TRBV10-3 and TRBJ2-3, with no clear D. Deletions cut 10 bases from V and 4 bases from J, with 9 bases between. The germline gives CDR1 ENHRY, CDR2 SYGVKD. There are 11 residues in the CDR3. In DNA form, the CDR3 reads TGTGCCACCCAAGGTGCAGATACGCAGTATTTT. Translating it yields CATQGADTQYF.

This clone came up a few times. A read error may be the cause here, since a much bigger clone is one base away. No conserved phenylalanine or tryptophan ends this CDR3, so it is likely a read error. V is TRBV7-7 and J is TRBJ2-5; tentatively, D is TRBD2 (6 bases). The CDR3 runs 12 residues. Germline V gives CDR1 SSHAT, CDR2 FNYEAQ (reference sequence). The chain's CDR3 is CASSTSGGTQYL. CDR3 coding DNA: TGTGCTAGCAGCACATCCGGGGGGACCCAGTACCTC.

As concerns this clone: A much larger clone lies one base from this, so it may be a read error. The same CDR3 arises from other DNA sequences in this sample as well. Here the CDR3 reads CASGLEGIYTF. The DNA for the CDR3 is TGTGCTAGTGGTTTGGAGGGTATCTACACCTTC. This chain joins TRBV12-5 and TRBJ1-2; no clear D gene. V lost 1 base to trimming and J lost 10 bases, with 7 bases between them. CDR1 is LGHNT, CDR2 FRNRAP, per germline. The CDR3 has 11 residues.

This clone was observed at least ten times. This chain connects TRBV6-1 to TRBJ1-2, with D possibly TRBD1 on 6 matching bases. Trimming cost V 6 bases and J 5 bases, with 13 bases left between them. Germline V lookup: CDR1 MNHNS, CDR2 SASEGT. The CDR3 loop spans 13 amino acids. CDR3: CASRGTQGYGYTF. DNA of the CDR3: TGTGCCAGCAGAGGGACTCAGGGGTATGGCTACACCTTC.

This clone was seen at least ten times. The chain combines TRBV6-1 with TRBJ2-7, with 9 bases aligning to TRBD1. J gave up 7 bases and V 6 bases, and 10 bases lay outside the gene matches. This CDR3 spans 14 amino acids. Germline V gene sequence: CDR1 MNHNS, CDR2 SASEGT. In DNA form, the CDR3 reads TGTGCCAGCAGCAGTGGGACAGGGAGATTGGAGCAGTACTTC. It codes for CASSSGTGRLEQYF.

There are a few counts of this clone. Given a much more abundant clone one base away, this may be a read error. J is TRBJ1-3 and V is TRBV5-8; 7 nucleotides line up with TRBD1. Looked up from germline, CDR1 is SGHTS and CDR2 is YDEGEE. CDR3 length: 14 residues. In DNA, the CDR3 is TGTGTCAGCAGCCGACAGGGTACCGGGAACACCATATATTTT. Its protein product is CVSSRQGTGNTIYF.

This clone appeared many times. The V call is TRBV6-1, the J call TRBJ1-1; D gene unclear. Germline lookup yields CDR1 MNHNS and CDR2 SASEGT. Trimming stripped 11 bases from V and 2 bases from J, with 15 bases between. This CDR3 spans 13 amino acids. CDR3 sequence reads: CAGERLINTEAFF. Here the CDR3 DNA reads TGTGCCGGCGAAAGGCTCATAAACACTGAAGCTTTCTTT.

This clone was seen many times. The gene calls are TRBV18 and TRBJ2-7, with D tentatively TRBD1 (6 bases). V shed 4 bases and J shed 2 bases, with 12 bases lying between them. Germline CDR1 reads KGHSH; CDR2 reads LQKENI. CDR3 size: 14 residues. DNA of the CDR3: TGTGCCAGCTCACAAACGGGACATGCCTACGAGCAGTACTTC. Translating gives CASSQTGHAYEQYF. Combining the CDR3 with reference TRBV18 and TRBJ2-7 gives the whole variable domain NAGVMQNPRHLVRRRGQEARLRCSPMKGHSHVYWYRQLPEEGLKFMVYLQKENIIDESGMPKERFSAEFPKEGPSILRIQQVVRGDSAAYFCASSQTGHAYEQYFGPGTRLTVT.

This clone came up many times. CDR3 protein: CSAGMLSSYNEQFF. Written as DNA, the CDR3 is TGCAGTGCCGGCATGCTCAGCTCCTACAATGAGCAGTTCTTC. The chain uses TRBV20-1 and TRBJ2-1; D unresolved. CDR3 size: 14 residues. Trimming took 6 bases from V and 0 from J, leaving 12 bases between them. Germline V gene lookup returns CDR1 DFQATT and CDR2 SNEGSKA (reference sequence).